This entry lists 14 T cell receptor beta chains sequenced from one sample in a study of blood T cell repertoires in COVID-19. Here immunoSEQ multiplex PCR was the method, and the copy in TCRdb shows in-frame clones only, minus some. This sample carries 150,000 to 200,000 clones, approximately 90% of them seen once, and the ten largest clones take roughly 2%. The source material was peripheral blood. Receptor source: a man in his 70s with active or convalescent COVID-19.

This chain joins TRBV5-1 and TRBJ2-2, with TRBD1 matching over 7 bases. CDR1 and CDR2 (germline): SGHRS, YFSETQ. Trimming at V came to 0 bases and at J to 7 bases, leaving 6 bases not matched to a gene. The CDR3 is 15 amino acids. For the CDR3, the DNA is TGCGCCAGCAGCTTGGCGACAGGGCCTAACGGGGAGCTGTTTTTT. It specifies CASSLATGPNGELFF.

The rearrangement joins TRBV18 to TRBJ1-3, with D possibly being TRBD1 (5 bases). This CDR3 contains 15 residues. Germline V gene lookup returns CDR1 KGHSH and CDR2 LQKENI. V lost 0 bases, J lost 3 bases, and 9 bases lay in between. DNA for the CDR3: TGTGCCAGCTCACCACCAGCGGGGGTTGGAAACACCATATATTTT. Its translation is CASSPPAGVGNTIYF.

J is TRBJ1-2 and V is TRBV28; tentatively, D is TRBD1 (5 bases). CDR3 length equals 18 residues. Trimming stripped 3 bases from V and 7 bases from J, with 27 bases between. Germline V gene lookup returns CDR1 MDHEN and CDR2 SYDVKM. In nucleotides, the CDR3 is TGTGCCAGCAGTTTTGTGACAAGGGGTCTAATTTTCCAGTCTGGCTACACCTTC. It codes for CASSFVTRGLIFQSGYTF.

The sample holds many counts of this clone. Written as DNA, the CDR3 is TGTGCCAGTAGTATAGCTACCAGGGGGCGACTCAACTATGGCTACACCTTC. It specifies CASSIATRGRLNYGYTF. This chain connects TRBV19 to TRBJ1-2; 8 nucleotides line up with TRBD1. Germline V lookup: CDR1 LNHDA, CDR2 SQIVND (reference sequence). Trimming at V came to 1 base and at J to 2 bases, leaving 9 bases not matched to a gene. This CDR3 comprises 17 residues.

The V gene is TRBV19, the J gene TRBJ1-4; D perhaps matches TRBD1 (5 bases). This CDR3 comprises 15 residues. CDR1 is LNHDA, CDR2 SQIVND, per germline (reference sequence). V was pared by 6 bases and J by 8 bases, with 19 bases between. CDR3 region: CASSTTWQGGEKLFF. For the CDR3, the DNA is TGTGCCAGTAGCACGACGTGGCAGGGCGGCGAAAAACTGTTTTTT.

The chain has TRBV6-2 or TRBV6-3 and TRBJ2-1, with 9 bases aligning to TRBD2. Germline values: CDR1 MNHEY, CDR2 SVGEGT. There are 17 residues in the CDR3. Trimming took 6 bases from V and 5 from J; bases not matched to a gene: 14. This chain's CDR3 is CASSPTFSGRRDNEQFF. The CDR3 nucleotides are TGTGCCAGCAGCCCGACCTTTAGCGGGAGACGTGACAATGAGCAGTTCTTC.

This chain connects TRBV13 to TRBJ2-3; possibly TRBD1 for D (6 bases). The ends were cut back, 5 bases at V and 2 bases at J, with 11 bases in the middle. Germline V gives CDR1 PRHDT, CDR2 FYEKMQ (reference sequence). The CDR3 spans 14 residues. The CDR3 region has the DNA TGTGCCAGCAGCCGGACAGCCTACACAGATACGCAGTATTTT. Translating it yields CASSRTAYTDTQYF. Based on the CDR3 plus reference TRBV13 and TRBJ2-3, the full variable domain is AAGVIQSPRHLIKEKRETATLKCYPIPRHDTVYWYQQGPGQDPQFLISFYEKMQSDKGSIPDRFSAQQFSDYHSELNMSSLELGDSALYFCASSRTAYTDTQYFGPGTRLTVL.

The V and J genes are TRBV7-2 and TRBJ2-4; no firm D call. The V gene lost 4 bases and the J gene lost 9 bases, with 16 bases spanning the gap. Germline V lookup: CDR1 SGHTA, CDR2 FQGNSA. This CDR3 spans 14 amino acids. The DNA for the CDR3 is TGTGCCAGCAGCTCATTAACCAGCGCCCCCATTCAGTACTTC. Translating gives CASSSLTSAPIQYF.

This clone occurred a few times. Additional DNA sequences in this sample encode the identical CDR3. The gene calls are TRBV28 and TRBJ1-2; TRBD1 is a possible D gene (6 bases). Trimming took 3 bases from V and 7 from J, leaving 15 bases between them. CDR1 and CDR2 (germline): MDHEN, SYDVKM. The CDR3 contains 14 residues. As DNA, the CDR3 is TGTGCCAGCAGTTTGTTTCAGGGGAGGGGTGGCTACACCTTC. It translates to CASSLFQGRGGYTF.

The CDR3 DNA follows: TGTGCCAGCAGCTTACTGTCGGAGACCCAGTACTTC. It specifies CASSLLSETQYF. V and J are TRBV11-2 and TRBJ2-5; D is uncertain. Trimming removed 2 bases from V and 5 bases from J, with 6 bases in between. This CDR3 is 12 amino acids long. Germline assignment: CDR1 SGHAT and CDR2 FQNNGV.

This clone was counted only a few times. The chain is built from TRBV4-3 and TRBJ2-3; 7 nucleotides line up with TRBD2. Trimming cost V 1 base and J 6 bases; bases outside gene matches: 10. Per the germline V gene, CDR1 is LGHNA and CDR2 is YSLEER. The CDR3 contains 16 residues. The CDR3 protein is CASSQGRGLDGDTQYF. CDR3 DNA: TGCGCCAGCAGCCAAGGGCGAGGACTAGATGGGGATACGCAGTATTTT.

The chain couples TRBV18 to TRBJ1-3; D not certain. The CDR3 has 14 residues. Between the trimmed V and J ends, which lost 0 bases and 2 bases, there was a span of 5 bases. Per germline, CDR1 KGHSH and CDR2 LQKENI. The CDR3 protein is CASSPPRAGNTIYF. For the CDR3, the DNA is TGTGCCAGCTCACCACCCCGAGCTGGAAACACCATATATTTT.

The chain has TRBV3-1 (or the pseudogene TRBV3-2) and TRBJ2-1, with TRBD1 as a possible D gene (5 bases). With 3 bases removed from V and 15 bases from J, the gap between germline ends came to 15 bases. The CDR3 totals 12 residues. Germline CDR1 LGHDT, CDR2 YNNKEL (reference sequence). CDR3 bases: TGTGCCAGCAGCCATAAGGGGCGATTGGGGTTCTTC. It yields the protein CASSHKGRLGFF.

The CDR3 DNA reads TGTGCCAGCAGTAACGGGTACGAGCAGTACTTC. Encoded protein: CASSNGYEQYF. The chain joins TRBV6-5 to TRBJ2-7; no clear D. The CDR3 is made up of 11 amino acids. Trimming removed 5 bases at V and 4 bases at J, with 6 bases between. Germline V gene sequence: CDR1 MNHEY, CDR2 SVGAGI.